This TCR beta chain was found in a study of T cell repertoires in cytomegalovirus infection (dated 2019 in TCRdb). For context, the study as a whole: Donor HLA type was relevant to the analysis, because carriage of CMV infection together with the matching HLA type was indicated by public TCR beta signatures. The paper's findings and limits, for the study overall: Cumulative frequency of public TCR beta family members discriminated carriers of CMV infection plus the relevant HLA type in this cohort and an independent approximately 340-donor cohort. The ex vivo response was dominated by HLA-C-restricted CMV-specific TCR beta clonotypes, and the single most frequent clonotype in two of eight donors was supplied by these HLA-C-restricted clonotypes.

The data were produced on an Illumina HiSeq 1500. TCRdb itself trimmed the public reads at Q25 with fastp, ran MiXCR and retained productive beta chains. Identical CDR3 proteins give one entry, which carries the most common genes and DNA. The sample profile shows 680,000 or so distinct CDR3 sequences; less than 40% of them were found once. The ten largest clonotypes hold roughly 2.9% of the sample. The CDR3 covers 17 residues, taking in both the cysteine and the phenylalanine. The read is trimmed to its CDR3 DNA, 51 bases read in frame from base 1. Trimming accounts for 1 base at V and 7 bases at J, while the number of junction bases matched to no gene is 9. CDR1 and CDR2 are read off the germline V gene (reference sequence) as LNHDA and SQIVND. This clonotype was detected once. Its antigen has not been determined. No much larger clonotype is one base removed from it; base qualities were not supplied. A lone read is weak support.

This clonotype was sampled from a human donor in good health (CMV status not recorded). Some clones in this sample may be carry-over from other donors' samples. This sequence uses TRBV19 and TRBJ2-1; TRBD2 matches 11 bases in the middle. The sequenced sample consisted of PBMCs. The nucleotide sequence reads as follows: TGTGCCAGTAGTATAGGAGGAACTAGCGGGAGAGGAAATGAGCAGTTCTTC. This translates into CASSIGGTSGRGNEQFF.